Following are 32 T cell receptor beta chains from one sample sequenced in a study of T cells after yellow fever vaccination. TCRdb processed the 5' RACE reads anew with MiXCR; each CDR3 protein has one entry. The sample comprises 95,000 to 150,000 distinct CDR3 sequences, 6.5% to 8% of which are singletons, and 2.5% rests with the top ten. The sample consisted of CD4+ T cells sorted from PBMCs, taken roughly 10 days after the first yellow fever vaccination. Every receptor here comes from a man aged 18 to 30 who received the YFV17D yellow fever vaccine.

This clonotype showed up many times. The rearrangement links TRBV20-1 to TRBJ1-2; TRBD1 aligns across 7 bases. The germline V gene encodes CDR1 DFQATT and CDR2 SNEGSKA (reference sequence). The CDR3 totals 13 residues. V shed 4 bases and J 4 bases; nucleotides not matched to a gene: 6. CDR3 sequence reads: CSATGQAGYGYTF. The CDR3, as DNA: TGCAGTGCTACCGGACAGGCGGGCTATGGCTACACCTTC.

This clonotype was seen repeatedly, ten times or more. The rearrangement joins TRBV3-1 to TRBJ1-2, with 8 bases lining up with TRBD1. The germline CDR1 and CDR2 sequences are LGHDT and YNNKEL (reference sequence). V was clipped by 3 bases and J by 6 bases; unmatched bases: 6. This CDR3 is 14 amino acids long. Written as DNA, the CDR3 is TGTGCCAGCAGCCAGGGCAGGGGGCAGAATGGCTACACCTTC. It codes for CASSQGRGQNGYTF.

This clonotype was counted ten times or more. The chain combines TRBV20-1 with TRBJ2-5, with D possibly matching TRBD2 (6 bases). The V and J ends lost 3 bases and 5 bases respectively, with 19 bases between them. Germline CDR1 and CDR2: DFQATT and SNEGSKA (reference sequence). The CDR3 length is 15 residues. CDR3 bases: TGCAGTGCTAGTCCAGCGGGCAGCATAAGGGAGACCCAGTACTTC. This sequence encodes CSASPAGSIRETQYF.

In its sample, this clonotype was seen a few times. The V gene is TRBV5-1, the J gene TRBJ2-7; perhaps TRBD2 as D (5 bases). The germline CDR1 and CDR2 sequences are SGHRS and YFSETQ. Trimming took off 1 base at V and 6 bases at J, with 20 bases between the two ends. The CDR3 totals 16 residues. This chain's CDR3 is CASSLSPGNLGLEQYF. CDR3 in DNA: TGCGCCAGCAGCTTGAGCCCGGGTAACTTAGGACTCGAGCAGTACTTC.

This clonotype was observed many times. As DNA, the CDR3 is TGTGCCAGCAGTTTAAGGGGTCTATTCACTGAAGCTTTCTTT. Its protein product is CASSLRGLFTEAFF. The rearrangement links TRBV12-3 or TRBV12-4 to TRBJ1-1; weak D call: TRBD1 (5 bases). The CDR3 is made up of 14 amino acids. V gave up 2 bases and J gave up 4 bases, with 11 bases separating them.

The sample holds many counts of this clonotype. This chain links TRBV7-3 with TRBJ2-5; D unclear. Trimming cost V 1 base and J 5 bases, with 11 bases left between them. This CDR3 spans 14 amino acids. The germline V gene encodes CDR1 SGHTA and CDR2 FQGTGA. As DNA, the CDR3 is TGTGCCAGCAGCTTAAGGGCGGATGGGGAGACCCAGTACTTC. It is translated as CASSLRADGETQYF.

This rearrangement joins TRBV5-6 to TRBJ2-3; D call uncertain. Germline CDR1 and CDR2: SGHDT and YYEEEE. The CDR3 spans 13 residues. Deletions cut 4 bases from V and 4 bases from J, with 10 bases between. CDR3 DNA sequence: TGTGCCAGCAGCACCAAAGTCTCAGATACGCAGTATTTT. It codes for CASSTKVSDTQYF.

A note on this clonotype: A read error is possible here, since a much larger clone lies one base away. This sequence joins TRBV7-2 and TRBJ1-2; TRBD1 matches at 7 bases. The CDR3 has 15 residues. Germline CDR1 and CDR2: SGHTA and FQGNSA. Unmatched junction bases numbered 9, after V lost 6 bases and J lost 2 bases. The CDR3 spells CASRLETTGNYGYTF. The CDR3 DNA reads as TGTGCCAGCAGACTAGAGACGACAGGGAACTATGGCTACACCTTC.

This clonotype was seen repeatedly, ten times or more. The rearrangement uses TRBV27 and TRBJ1-2; TRBD1 is a possible D gene (6 bases). The CDR3 is 18 residues long. CDR1 and CDR2 (germline): MNHEY, SMNVEV (reference sequence). V lost 2 bases, J lost 4 bases, and 23 bases lay in between. The CDR3 DNA follows: TGTGCCAGCAGTTTAAGCCCTGCCTCGGGACAAGTTCTCTATGGCTACACCTTC. Encoded protein: CASSLSPASGQVLYGYTF.

The table lists this clonotype with many counts. The genes are TRBV10-3 and TRBJ2-3; D is possibly TRBD1 or TRBD2 (6 bases each). Trimming stripped 6 bases from V and 6 bases from J, with 19 bases between. The CDR3 runs 15 residues. From germline, CDR1 is ENHRY and CDR2 SYGVKD. CDR3 region: CAIRGDSGGGDTQYF. CDR3 nucleotides: TGTGCCATCAGGGGGGACTCCGGGGGCGGGGATACGCAGTATTTT.

This clonotype was picked up many times. V usage is TRBV6-1 and J usage is TRBJ1-3; D call uncertain. The CDR3 loop spans 16 amino acids. Germline V gene data show CDR1 as MNHNS and CDR2 as SASEGT. V was clipped by 5 bases and J by 4 bases, with 18 bases between them. The CDR3 spells CASSPRTNLPGNTIYF. The CDR3 region has the DNA TGTGCCAGCAGTCCCAGGACCAACCTGCCCGGAAACACCATATATTTT.

V and J are TRBV5-6 and TRBJ2-1; either TRBD1 or TRBD2 may fit D (5 bases each). The V end was cut by 3 bases, the J end by 9 bases, with 16 bases between. The CDR3 totals 14 residues. Germline values: CDR1 SGHDT, CDR2 YYEEEE. The CDR3 DNA sequence: TGTGCCAGCAGCTCGGGGCTCCTCCGGAGTGAGCAGTTCTTC. Its protein is CASSSGLLRSEQFF.

This clonotype showed up many times. The chain couples TRBV15 to TRBJ2-7; D unclear. Deletions cut 0 bases from V and 1 base from J, with 7 bases between. Germline CDR1 is LNHNV and CDR2 is YYDKDF (reference sequence). CDR3 length: 14 amino acids. The CDR3 bases are TGTGCCACCAGCAGAGATAAGGGATCCTACGAGCAGTACGTC. As protein: CATSRDKGSYEQYV.

This clonotype occurred many times. The rearrangement uses TRBV7-2 and TRBJ1-6; no definite D call. The CDR3 contains 15 residues. Germline CDR1 and CDR2: SGHTA and FQGNSA. Trimming removed 1 base from V and 9 bases from J, with 13 bases in between. CDR3 residues: CASSLGGMVISPLHF. CDR3 nucleotide sequence: TGTGCCAGCAGCTTAGGAGGGATGGTGATTTCACCCCTCCACTTT. Drawing the rest from reference TRBV7-2 and TRBJ1-6, the complete variable domain is GAGVSQSPSNKVTEKGKDVELRCDPISGHTALYWYRQSLGQGLEFLIYFQGNSAPDKSGLPSDRFSAERTGGSVSTLTIQRTQQEDSAVYLCASSLGGMVISPLHFGNGTRLTVT.

This clonotype showed up many times. The chain employs TRBV19 and TRBJ1-1; the match to TRBD1 covers 7 bases. J was trimmed by 1 base and V by 6 bases; bases with no gene match: 14. This CDR3 is 17 amino acids long. CDR1 and CDR2 (germline): LNHDA, SQIVND (reference sequence). CDR3 residues: CASSQLISGTENTEAFF. The DNA of the CDR3 is TGTGCCAGTAGCCAACTAATCTCCGGGACAGAGAACACTGAAGCTTTCTTT.

The CDR3 loop is CASSFAGVNEQFF. The CDR3, as DNA: TGCGCCAGCAGCTTTGCAGGGGTAAATGAGCAGTTCTTC. V and J are TRBV5-1 and TRBJ2-1, with D maybe TRBD1 (6 bases). Trimming took 2 bases from V and 7 from J, leaving 10 bases between them. This CDR3 spans 13 amino acids. Per the germline V gene, CDR1 is SGHRS and CDR2 is YFSETQ.

CDR3 nucleotide sequence: TGTGCCAGCAGTTACCCACCCCGGACAGAAGCTTTCTTT. This translates into CASSYPPRTEAFF. V is TRBV6-2 or TRBV6-3 and J is TRBJ1-1, with D possibly TRBD1 on 5 matching bases. Germline CDR1 reads MNHEY; CDR2 reads SVGEGT. CDR3 length: 13 amino acids. V lost 2 bases, J lost 8 bases, and 12 bases lay in between.

Comment on this clonotype: This sequence may be a read error, since a much larger clone differs from it by one base. The chain uses TRBV9 and TRBJ2-5; D is perhaps TRBD2 (6 bases). This CDR3 has 15 residues. Per the germline V gene, CDR1 is SGDLS and CDR2 is YYNGEE. Trimming took 0 bases from V and 5 from J, leaving 14 bases between them. The CDR3 reads CASSVASSVRETQYF. DNA for the CDR3: TGTGCCAGCAGCGTAGCGTCTAGCGTGCGGGAGACCCAGTACTTC.

This clonotype was seen at least ten times. The gene calls are TRBV5-1 and TRBJ1-2, with D perhaps matching TRBD1 (5 bases). V was shortened by 4 bases and J by 4 bases, with 14 bases between the two germline ends. The length of the CDR3 is 14 residues. Germline V gene data show CDR1 as SGHRS and CDR2 as YFSETQ. This CDR3 is CASSERSDSYGYTF. The CDR3 nucleotides are TGCGCCAGCAGCGAGAGGTCTGACAGCTATGGCTACACCTTC.

This clonotype was seen ten or more times. V is TRBV5-1 and J is TRBJ2-2; no clear D gene. The CDR3 is 15 residues long. V was pared by 2 bases and J by 1 base, with 9 bases between. Germline CDR1 and CDR2: SGHRS and YFSETQ. CDR3 residues: CASSFHELNTGELFF. DNA of the CDR3: TGCGCCAGCAGCTTTCATGAACTGAACACCGGGGAGCTGTTTTTT.

The chain links TRBV30 to TRBJ1-2; TRBD1 matches 7 bases. This CDR3 is 15 amino acids long. J gave up 0 bases and V 3 bases, and 7 bases lay outside the gene matches. Germline V gene data show CDR1 as GTSNPN and CDR2 as SVGIG (reference sequence). Written as DNA, the CDR3 is TGTGCCTGGAGGGGAGGGGGCCCAGCTAACTATGGCTACACCTTC. Translated: CAWRGGGPANYGYTF.

In its sample, this clonotype was seen many times. The rearrangement uses TRBV4-3 and TRBJ2-3; 13 nucleotides line up with TRBD2. Germline V gene sequence: CDR1 LGHNA, CDR2 YSLEER. This CDR3 has 16 amino acids. The ends lost 3 bases at V and 7 bases at J; junction bases unmatched: 7. Here the CDR3 DNA reads TGCGCCAGCAGCCAGGGGGTACTAGCGGGAGGGAATACGCAGTATTTT. The encoded protein is CASSQGVLAGGNTQYF.

The chain carries TRBV11-2 and TRBJ2-5, with 8 bases that match TRBD2. The V gene's germline CDR1 is SGHAT and CDR2 FQNNGV. V lost 3 bases and J lost 4; bases outside the gene matches: 16. The CDR3 is 18 residues long. CDR3 loop: CASSFINARGGRRETQYF. In DNA form, the CDR3 reads TGTGCCAGCAGCTTCATAAACGCCCGGGGGGGCCGAAGAGAGACCCAGTACTTC.

The sample holds many counts of this clonotype. The V and J genes are TRBV2 and TRBJ2-7; 9 bases line up with TRBD2. V lost 2 bases and J lost 4; bases outside the gene matches: 6. The germline V gene has CDR1 SNHLY and CDR2 FYNNEI. The CDR3 runs 15 residues. The DNA of the CDR3 is TGTGCCAGCAGTGAACTAGCGGGGATGATGTACGAGCAGTACTTC. Translating it yields CASSELAGMMYEQYF.

About this clonotype: Because it lacks the conserved phenylalanine or tryptophan at the end, this CDR3 is likely a read error. This chain uses TRBV28 with TRBJ2-7; no reliable D call. The V gene lost 6 bases and the J gene lost 2 bases, with 11 bases spanning the gap. The CDR3 extends over 13 amino acids. Germline values: CDR1 MDHEN, CDR2 SYDVKM. CDR3 in amino acids: CASRPGPAYEQYS. Here the CDR3 DNA reads TGTGCCAGCAGACCCGGACCAGCCTACGAGCAGTACTCC.

Many counts were recorded for this clonotype. The chain recombines TRBV7-2 with TRBJ1-2; the match to TRBD1 covers 7 bases. Looked up from germline, CDR1 is SGHTA and CDR2 is FQGNSA. Losses at the gene ends were 4 bases for V and 7 bases for J; bases not matched to a gene: 9. The CDR3 sequence is 14 residues long. CDR3 nucleotide sequence: TGTGCCAGCAGCTCTAGTACAGGGGTCGGTGGCTACACCTTC. This sequence encodes CASSSSTGVGGYTF.

This clonotype has ten or more counts. The chain has TRBV5-4 and TRBJ1-4; 7 positions match TRBD1. The length of the CDR3 is 14 residues. The V gene end was trimmed by 4 bases and the J gene end by 8 bases; junction bases not matched to a gene: 8. CDR1 is SGHNT, CDR2 YYREEE, per germline (reference sequence). The CDR3 DNA reads TGTGCCAGCAGCGCCGGAGGGGGCGAAGAAAAACTGTTTTTT. Translating gives CASSAGGGEEKLFF.

This clonotype was counted at least ten times. The chain is built from TRBV9 and TRBJ1-2; D might be TRBD1 (5 bases). V shed 4 bases and J shed 10 bases, with 14 bases lying between them. This CDR3 is built from 12 residues. Germline V gene sequence: CDR1 SGDLS, CDR2 YYNGEE. CDR3 loop: CASSPPPGLYTF. In DNA, the CDR3 is TGTGCCAGCAGCCCCCCCCCGGGACTCTACACCTTC.

This clonotype was picked up many times. This rearrangement joins TRBV7-2 to TRBJ2-3; D unresolved. Trimming left V 4 bases short and J 8 bases short, with 10 bases between. This CDR3 has 12 amino acids. Germline-derived CDR1 and CDR2 are SGHTA and FQGNSA. The CDR3 protein is CASSSRFRTQYF. The CDR3 nucleotides read TGTGCCAGCAGCTCCCGTTTTCGTACGCAGTATTTT. The full variable domain, rest sourced from reference TRBV7-2 and TRBJ2-3, is GAGVSQSPSNKVTEKGKDVELRCDPISGHTALYWYRQSLGQGLEFLIYFQGNSAPDKSGLPSDRFSAERTGGSVSTLTIQRTQQEDSAVYLCASSSRFRTQYFGPGTRLTVL.

The table lists this clonotype with many counts. The chain has TRBV6-2 or TRBV6-3 and TRBJ1-5; D is undetermined. CDR3 length: 12 residues. In germline, CDR1 is MNHEY, CDR2 SVGEGT. V shed 3 bases and J shed 7 bases, with 7 bases lying between them. The CDR3 here is CASSYEPQPQHF. CDR3 in DNA: TGTGCCAGCAGTTATGAACCCCAGCCCCAGCATTTT.

This clonotype has just a few counts. The V gene is TRBV7-2, the J gene TRBJ1-5; D possibly corresponds to TRBD1 (6 bases). CDR3 size: 15 residues. The germline CDR1 and CDR2 sequences are SGHTA and FQGNSA. Trimming stripped 3 bases from V and 0 bases from J, with 9 bases between. The CDR3 coding sequence is TGTGCCAGCAGCTTTCAGGGGACTAGCAATCAGCCCCAGCATTTT. This codes for CASSFQGTSNQPQHF.

The table lists this clonotype with a few counts. The chain recombines TRBV7-2 with TRBJ2-3; D is tentatively TRBD1 or TRBD2 (5 bases each). The CDR3 extends over 15 amino acids. V was trimmed by 5 bases and J by 2 bases, leaving 14 bases between them. The germline gives CDR1 SGHTA, CDR2 FQGNSA. Here the CDR3 reads CASSTRGQFTDTQYF. Here the CDR3 DNA reads TGTGCCAGCAGCACTCGGGGCCAATTCACAGATACGCAGTATTTT.